This is a list of T cell receptor beta chains from one sample in a study of T cell responses to AZD1222 COVID-19 vaccine. Data came from immunoSEQ multiplex PCR; TCRdb stores just in-frame clones and leaves some out. Among approximately 180,000 clones listed, more than 90% were seen once. The sequencing used peripheral blood, collected 28 days after the second dose of the MenACWY control vaccine. The receptors were gathered from an adult who received the MenACWY meningococcal vaccine as a control. Each CDR3 is given with its conserved first and last residue. Each record gives: CDR3 length, V gene, CDR3 protein.

>13|TRBV10-3
CAISDSITDTQYF
>14|TRBV27
CASSYNRGDSPLHF
>14|TRBV5-1
CASRGPGQDYGYTF
>14|TRBV11-2
CASSPGQGFYEQYF
>14|TRBV27
CASWGVAGTDTQYF
>13|TRBV19
CATSTGSDTEAFF
>15|TRBV25-1
CASSAGLAGGETQYF
>15|TRBV18
CASSPERGQSGELFF
>15|TRBV11-2
CASSLDRDSGNTIYF
>17|TRBV24-1
CATSDGAIRGTNEKLFF
>15|TRBV4-2
CASSSTTGRNQPQHF
>14|TRBV9
CASTVGGGADTQYF
>13|TRBV11-2
CASSLSPSYGYTF
>14|TRBV2
CASTRGASTDTQYF
>13|TRBV11-2
CASSLGVSYEQYF
>13|TRBV9
CASSVGVLETQYF
>14|TRBV19
CASSIARDGYEQYF
>13|TRBV11-2
CASSWNRDTEAFF
>16|TRBV7-9
CASSPLIVHQGTEAFF
>13|TRBV5-1
CASSLARFTEAFF
>11|TRBV2
CATGTGYGYTF
>15|TRBV18
CASSPKPGGGRPLHF
>13|TRBV5-6
CASRYGKRYEQFF
>14|TRBV4-3
CASSQARGNYGYTF
>11|TRBV19
CASGTGSLQFF
>14|TRBV5-5
CASSFRTGSYGYTF
>13|TRBV19
CASSRTGSTEAFF
>14|TRBV24-1
CATRDLAGFLGYTF
>14|TRBV30
CAWSVQGGNQPQHF
>12|TRBV11-3
CASSLGIYEQYF
>16|TRBV27
CASSLLFGGDRQPQHF
>15|TRBV12-5
CASGLGSGRVDEQFF
>14|TRBV19
CASSMGMTTETQYF
>15|TRBV30
CAWNFGGSLYNEQFF
>14|TRBV27
CASSLLAEGGEAFF
>14|TRBV30
CAWRGTSQADTQYF
>14|TRBV19
CASSLAGLSYEQYF
>15|TRBV7-2
CASSPSSGQTYEQYF
>12|TRBV6-2/TRBV6-3
CASSSGRIEQYF
>15|TRBV18
CASSLDTGTNQPQHF
>15|TRBV2
CASRQGDSANYGYTF
>20|TRBV4-1
CASSQSSADGLYLGNQPQHF
>15|TRBV7-9
CASSLDGVLGGELFF
>15|TRBV5-1
CASSPSGRATGELFF
>16|TRBV19
CASSPGQGGLLYGYTF
>14|TRBV28
CASSFPGTQGGYTF
>18|TRBV7-2
CASSLFSGTSGSTDTQYF
>17|TRBV5-1
CASSLGTTGGWNQPQHF
>13|TRBV3-1/TRBV3-2
CASSQEGTYGYTF
>15|TRBV3-1/TRBV3-2
CASSQEDFSYNEQFF
>15|TRBV6-5
CASTMPQGMNTEAFF
>13|TRBV10-3
CAITAQGGDTQYF
>13|TRBV6-2/TRBV6-3
CASSYGQYNEQFF